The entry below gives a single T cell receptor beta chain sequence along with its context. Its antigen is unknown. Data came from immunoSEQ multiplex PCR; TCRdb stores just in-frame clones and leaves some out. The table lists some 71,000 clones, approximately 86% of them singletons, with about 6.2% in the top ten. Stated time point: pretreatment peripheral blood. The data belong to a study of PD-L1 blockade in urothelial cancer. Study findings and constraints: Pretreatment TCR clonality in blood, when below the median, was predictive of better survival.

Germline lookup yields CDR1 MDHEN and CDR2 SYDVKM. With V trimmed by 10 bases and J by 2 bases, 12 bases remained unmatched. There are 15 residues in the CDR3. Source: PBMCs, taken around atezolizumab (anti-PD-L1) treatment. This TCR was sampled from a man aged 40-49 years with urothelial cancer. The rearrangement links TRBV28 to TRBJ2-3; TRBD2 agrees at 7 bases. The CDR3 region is CATPPSGFPTDTQYF. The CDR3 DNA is TGTGCCACCCCTCCTAGCGGTTTTCCCACAGATACGCAGTATTTT.